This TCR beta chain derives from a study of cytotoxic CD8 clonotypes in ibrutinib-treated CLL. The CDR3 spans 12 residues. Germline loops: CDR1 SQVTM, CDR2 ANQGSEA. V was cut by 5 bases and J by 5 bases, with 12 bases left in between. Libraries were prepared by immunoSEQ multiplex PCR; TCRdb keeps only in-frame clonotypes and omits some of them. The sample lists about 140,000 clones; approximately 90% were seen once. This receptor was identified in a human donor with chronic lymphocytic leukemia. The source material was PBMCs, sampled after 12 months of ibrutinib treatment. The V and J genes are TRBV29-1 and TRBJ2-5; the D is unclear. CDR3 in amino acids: CSVLGRQETQYF. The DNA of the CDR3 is TGCAGCGTTTTAGGACGGCAGGAGACCCAGTACTTC.